What follows are 19 T cell receptor beta chains derived from one specimen sequenced in a study of identical twins. Each CDR3 protein is one row after TCRdb ran MiXCR on the 5' RACE reads. The sample yields hundreds of thousands of distinct CDR3 sequences, less than 10% seen once. These data also featured in a second study, about yellow fever vaccine responses in identical twins.

The sequencing sample was made of PBMCs. Every receptor here comes from a woman under 30 in good health.

This clonotype was found a few times. The genes are TRBV28 and TRBJ1-1; 10 positions agree with TRBD1. Germline CDR1 reads MDHEN; CDR2 reads SYDVKM. This CDR3 has 14 amino acids. V shed 6 bases, J shed 6 bases, and the junction held 7 bases outside the gene matches. CDR3 sequence (DNA): TGTGCCAGCAGCCCTTGGACAGGGGGGGCTGAAGCTTTCTTT. It encodes CASSPWTGGAEAFF.

The gene calls are TRBV11-2 and TRBJ2-3, with no clear D. Looked up from germline, CDR1 is SGHAT and CDR2 is FQNNGV. Between the trimmed V and J ends, which lost 7 bases and 4 bases, there was a span of 15 bases. CDR3 size: 14 residues. The CDR3 sequence: CASTSMVPPDTQYF. As DNA, the CDR3 is TGTGCCAGCACCTCGATGGTTCCTCCAGATACGCAGTATTTT.

As concerns this clonotype: The junction does not match germline at one end; this may be a read error. CDR3 DNA: TGTGCCAACAGTTATGGGGAATTCGGCTACACCTTC. Translating it yields CANSYGEFGYTF. The genes are TRBV6-5 and TRBJ1-2; D ambiguous. Germline assignment: CDR1 MNHEY and CDR2 SVGAGI. This CDR3 contains 12 residues.

This clonotype has a handful of counts. DNA of the CDR3: TGTGCCAGCAGCCGTAGGACAGGGGACTTACAAGAGACCCAGTACTTC. Translation: CASSRRTGDLQETQYF. The chain is built from TRBV14 and TRBJ2-5, with 9 bases lining up with TRBD1. This CDR3 region has 16 residues. V shed 4 bases, J shed 2 bases, and the junction held 8 bases outside the gene matches. In germline, CDR1 is SGHDN, CDR2 FVKESK.

This clonotype turned up a few times. The chain combines TRBV6-1 with TRBJ2-3; perhaps TRBD2 as D (5 bases). Per the germline V gene, CDR1 is MNHNS and CDR2 is SASEGT. V lost 2 bases and J 10 bases, leaving 10 bases between the germline ends. This CDR3 is 12 amino acids long. The CDR3 DNA sequence: TGTGCCAGCAGTGAACGCGTGGGAGCGCAGTATTTT. Its protein is CASSERVGAQYF.

The table lists this clonotype with many counts. This chain joins TRBV4-3 and TRBJ2-3; D is ambiguous. The CDR3 sequence is 16 residues long. The germline CDR1 and CDR2 sequences are LGHNA and YSLEER. V was trimmed by 1 base and J by 3 bases, leaving 14 bases between them. The CDR3 spells CASSQALANPTDTQYF. Here the CDR3 DNA reads TGCGCCAGCAGCCAAGCACTCGCCAACCCAACAGATACGCAGTATTTT.

The rearrangement uses TRBV12-3 or TRBV12-4 and TRBJ1-2, with 7 bases lining up with TRBD1. The CDR3 length is 11 residues. The V segment lost 6 bases and the J segment 12 bases; nucleotides outside the gene matches: 7. Written as DNA, the CDR3 is TGTGCCAGCAGCCCTGACAGGGTTAACACCTTC. Its protein product is CASSPDRVNTF.

This clonotype was seen a few times. V gene TRBV11-2 combines with J gene TRBJ2-7; 8 bases align to TRBD1. The CDR3 runs 16 residues. V lost 1 base, J lost 2 bases, and 7 bases stayed unmatched. Germline CDR1 SGHAT, CDR2 FQNNGV. CDR3 coding DNA: TGTGCCAGCAGCTTAGGGCTGGACAGGGTAGCCTACGAGCAGTACTTC. This gives the protein CASSLGLDRVAYEQYF.

In its sample, this clonotype was seen many times. The chain uses TRBV15 and TRBJ1-5, with 7 bases identical to TRBD1. The junction had 4 bases not matched to a gene; V was cut back by 5 bases and J by 0 bases. Germline V gene data show CDR1 as LNHNV and CDR2 as YYDKDF (reference sequence). This CDR3 is 15 amino acids long. CDR3 protein: CATSPDRDSNQPQHF. DNA of the CDR3: TGTGCCACCAGCCCTGACAGGGATAGCAATCAGCCCCAGCATTTT.

This clonotype was found a few times. The chain couples TRBV6-2 or TRBV6-3 to TRBJ2-1; 7 bases are a match to TRBD2. Germline V lookup: CDR1 MNHEY, CDR2 SVGEGT. The length of the CDR3 is 18 residues. The V segment lost 0 bases and the J segment 7 bases; nucleotides outside the gene matches: 15. The CDR3 DNA is TGTGCCAGCAGTTACTCGCCCTCGGGGCGGGAGATGTTAAATGAGCAGTTCTTC. Encoded protein: CASSYSPSGREMLNEQFF.

This rearrangement joins TRBV5-7 to TRBJ2-2; the match to TRBD1 covers 7 bases. TRBV5-7 is labeled an ORF, and its function is uncertain. Trimming removed 7 bases from V and 1 base from J; junction bases left unmatched: 10. The CDR3 extends over 16 amino acids. The CDR3: CASGPEQGLNTGELFF. CDR3 nucleotides: TGTGCCAGCGGCCCCGAACAGGGGCTGAACACCGGGGAGCTGTTTTTT.

This clonotype was observed a handful of times. The J gene is TRBJ2-7, the V gene TRBV7-9, with 7 bases lining up with TRBD1. The CDR3 has 16 amino acids. Germline CDR1 SEHNR, CDR2 FQNEAQ (reference sequence). With V trimmed by 2 bases and J by 3 bases, 10 bases remained unmatched. CDR3 coding DNA: TGTGCCAGCAGCTTAATGAAGGGGGCGAATGTCTACGAGCAGTACTTC. Its translation: CASSLMKGANVYEQYF.

V gene TRBV7-9 combines with J gene TRBJ2-7; D not resolved. CDR3 length: 12 amino acids. Trimming cost V 5 bases and J 7 bases, with 12 bases left between them. From germline, CDR1 is SEHNR and CDR2 FQNEAQ (reference sequence). CDR3 nucleotides: TGTGCCAGCAGCCCAGAGGCATGGGAGCAGTACTTC. It yields the protein CASSPEAWEQYF.

The gene calls are TRBV28 and TRBJ2-1; perhaps TRBD1 as D (6 bases). Germline V gene lookup returns CDR1 MDHEN and CDR2 SYDVKM. With 3 bases removed from V and 4 bases from J, the gap between germline ends came to 34 bases. The length of the CDR3 is 22 residues. The CDR3 nucleotides are TGTGCCAGCAGTTTGACCGAGGATTGGCTAGACGACGGGACACAGATATACAATGAGCAGTTCTTC. This gives the protein CASSLTEDWLDDGTQIYNEQFF.

This clonotype turned up a few times. The chain links TRBV11-2 to TRBJ2-3; D is perhaps TRBD2 (6 bases). Trimming cost V 11 bases and J 1 base, with 13 bases left between them. CDR3 size: 13 residues. Germline assignment: CDR1 SGHAT and CDR2 FQNNGV. The CDR3 here is CALGGVRTDTQYF. CDR3 in DNA: TGTGCCCTCGGCGGGGTACGCACAGATACGCAGTATTTT.

This clonotype was seen a few times. The chain links TRBV7-2 to TRBJ1-2, with D possibly TRBD1 on 6 matching bases. The CDR3 runs 15 residues. Trimming removed 0 bases from V and 4 bases from J, with 12 bases in between. Germline V gene data show CDR1 as SGHTA and CDR2 as FQGNSA. The CDR3 reads CASSLAIGTSYGYTF. Here the CDR3 DNA reads TGTGCCAGCAGCTTAGCTATCGGGACATCCTATGGCTACACCTTC.

This clonotype has more than one count but fewer than ten. The chain carries TRBV7-9 and TRBJ1-5; 8 nucleotides line up with TRBD1. The CDR3 consists of 13 residues. Germline V gene data show CDR1 as SEHNR and CDR2 as FQNEAQ (reference sequence). V trimming: 5 bases; J trimming: 6 bases; junction bases outside the gene matches: 3. The CDR3, as DNA: TGTGCCAGCAGCAAAGGACAGGGTCAGCCCCAGCATTTT. Translated: CASSKGQGQPQHF. Full variable domain (remainder filled in from reference TRBV7-9 and TRBJ1-5): DTGVSQNPRHKITKRGQNVTFRCDPISEHNRLYWYRQTLGQGPEFLTYFQNEAQLEKSRLLSDRFSAERPKGSFSTLEIQRTEQGDSAMYLCASSKGQGQPQHFGDGTRLSIL.

The V gene is TRBV7-8, the J gene TRBJ2-3; no firm D call. The V and J ends lost 5 bases and 3 bases respectively, with 18 bases between them. In germline, CDR1 is SGHVS, CDR2 FQNEAQ. The CDR3 has 16 amino acids. For the CDR3, the DNA is TGTGCCAGCAGCCCCCGACTTCCCGCGGAGACAGATACGCAGTATTTT. This codes for CASSPRLPAETDTQYF.

This clonotype has only a few counts. The J gene is TRBJ2-7, the V gene TRBV9; D is perhaps TRBD1 (6 bases). This CDR3 comprises 13 residues. Trimming left V 2 bases short and J 3 bases short, with 9 bases between. The germline gives CDR1 SGDLS, CDR2 YYNGEE. CDR3 region: CASSVGHNYEQYF. The CDR3 DNA sequence: TGTGCCAGCAGCGTGGGACACAACTACGAGCAGTACTTC.